The subject of this entry is one TCR beta chain. The data derive from a study of blood T cell repertoires in COVID-19. Assay: immunoSEQ multiplex PCR; the TCRdb copy retains only in-frame clones and omits some. Of approximately 230,000 clones in the sample, roughly 90% are singletons; the top ten hold 2.1%. J lost 0 bases, V lost 4 bases, and 4 bases had no gene match. The CDR3 sequence is 15 residues long. Germline V gene data show CDR1 as SGHTA and CDR2 as FQGNSA. Sample: peripheral blood. The clonotype was recovered from a woman aged 40 to 49 who had recovered from COVID-19. The V and J genes are TRBV7-2 and TRBJ2-7; 9 bases are a match to TRBD1. CDR3 sequence: CASSWDRATSYEQYF. CDR3 sequence (DNA): TGTGCCAGCAGCTGGGACAGGGCTACCTCCTACGAGCAGTACTTC.